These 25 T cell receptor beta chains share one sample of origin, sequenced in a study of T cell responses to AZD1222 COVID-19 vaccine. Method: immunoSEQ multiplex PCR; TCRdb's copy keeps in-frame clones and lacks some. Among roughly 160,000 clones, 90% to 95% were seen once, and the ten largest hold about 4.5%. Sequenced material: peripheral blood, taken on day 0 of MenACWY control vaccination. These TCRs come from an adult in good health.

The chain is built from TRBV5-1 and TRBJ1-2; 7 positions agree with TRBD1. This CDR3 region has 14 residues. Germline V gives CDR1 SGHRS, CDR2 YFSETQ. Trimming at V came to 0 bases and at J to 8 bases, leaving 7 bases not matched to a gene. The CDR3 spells CASSLGQGVMGYTF. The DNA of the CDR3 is TGCGCCAGCAGCTTGGGGCAGGGGGTGATGGGCTACACCTTC.

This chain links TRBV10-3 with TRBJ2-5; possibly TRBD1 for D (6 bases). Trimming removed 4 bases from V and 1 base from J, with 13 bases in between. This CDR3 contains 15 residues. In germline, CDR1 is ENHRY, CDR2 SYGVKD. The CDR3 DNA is TGTGCCATCAGTGGGCAGGGGAGAGGCCAAGAGACCCAGTACTTC. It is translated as CAISGQGRGQETQYF.

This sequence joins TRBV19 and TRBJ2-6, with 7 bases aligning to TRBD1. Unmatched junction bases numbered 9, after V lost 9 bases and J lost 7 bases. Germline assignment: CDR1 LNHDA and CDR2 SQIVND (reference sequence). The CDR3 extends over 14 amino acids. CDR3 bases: TGTGCCAGCTCCTATCAGGGGGATGCCAACGTCCTGACTTTC. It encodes CASSYQGDANVLTF. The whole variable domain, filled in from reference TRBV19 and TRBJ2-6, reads DGGITQSPKYLFRKEGQNVTLSCEQNLNHDAMYWYRQDPGQGLRLIYYSQIVNDFQKGDIAEGYSVSREKKESFPLTVTSAQKNPTAFYLCASSYQGDANVLTFGAGSRLTVL.

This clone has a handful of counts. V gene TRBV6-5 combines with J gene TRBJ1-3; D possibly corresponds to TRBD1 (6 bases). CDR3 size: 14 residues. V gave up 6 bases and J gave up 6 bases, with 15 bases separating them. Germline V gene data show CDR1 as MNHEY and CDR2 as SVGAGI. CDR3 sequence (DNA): TGTGCCAGCAGCGACAGGTGGTCAACAAACACCATATATTTT. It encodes CASSDRWSTNTIYF.

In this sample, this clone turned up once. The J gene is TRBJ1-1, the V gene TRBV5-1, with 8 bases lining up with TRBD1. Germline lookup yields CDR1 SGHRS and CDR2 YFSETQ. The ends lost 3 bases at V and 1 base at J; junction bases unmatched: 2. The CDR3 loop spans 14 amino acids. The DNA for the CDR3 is TGCGCCAGCAGCTCGGGACAGGAGAACACTGAAGCTTTCTTT. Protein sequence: CASSSGQENTEAFF.

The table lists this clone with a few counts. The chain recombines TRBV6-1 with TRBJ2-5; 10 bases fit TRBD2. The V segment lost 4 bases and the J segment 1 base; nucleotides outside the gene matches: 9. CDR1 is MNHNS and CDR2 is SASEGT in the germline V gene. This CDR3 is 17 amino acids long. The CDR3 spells CASSGLLAGRFQETQYF. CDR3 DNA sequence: TGTGCCAGCAGTGGGTTACTAGCGGGAAGATTCCAAGAGACCCAGTACTTC.

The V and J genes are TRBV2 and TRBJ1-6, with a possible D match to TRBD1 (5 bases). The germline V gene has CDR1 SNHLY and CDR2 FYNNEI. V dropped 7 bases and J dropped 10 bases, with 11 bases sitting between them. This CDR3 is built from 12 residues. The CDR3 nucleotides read TGTGCCAGCACGCGAGGGGTCTCACCCCTCCACTTT. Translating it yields CASTRGVSPLHF.

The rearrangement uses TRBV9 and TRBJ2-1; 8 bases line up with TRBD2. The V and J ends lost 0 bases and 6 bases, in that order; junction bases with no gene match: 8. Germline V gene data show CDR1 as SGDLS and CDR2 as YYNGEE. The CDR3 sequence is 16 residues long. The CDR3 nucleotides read TGTGCCAGCAGCGTAGCCCCAGCGGGGGTCCGCAATGAGCAGTTCTTC. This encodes CASSVAPAGVRNEQFF.

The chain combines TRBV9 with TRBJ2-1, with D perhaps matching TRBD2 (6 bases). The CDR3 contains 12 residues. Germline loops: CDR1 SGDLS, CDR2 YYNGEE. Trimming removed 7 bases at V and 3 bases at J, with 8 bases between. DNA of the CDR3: TGTGCCAGCGGGACTTTCTACAATGAGCAGTTCTTC. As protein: CASGTFYNEQFF.

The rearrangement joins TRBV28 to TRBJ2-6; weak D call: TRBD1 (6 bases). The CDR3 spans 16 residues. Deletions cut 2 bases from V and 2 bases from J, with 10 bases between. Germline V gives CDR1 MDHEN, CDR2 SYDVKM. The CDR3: CASSLAYRAGANVLTF. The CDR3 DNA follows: TGTGCCAGCAGTTTAGCCTACAGGGCTGGGGCCAACGTCCTGACTTTC.

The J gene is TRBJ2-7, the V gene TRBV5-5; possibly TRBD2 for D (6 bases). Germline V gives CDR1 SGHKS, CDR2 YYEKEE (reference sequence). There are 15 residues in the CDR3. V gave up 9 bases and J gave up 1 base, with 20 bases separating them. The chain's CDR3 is CATLPGLAESYEQYF. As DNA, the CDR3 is TGTGCCACCCTGCCCGGATTAGCGGAATCCTACGAGCAGTACTTC.

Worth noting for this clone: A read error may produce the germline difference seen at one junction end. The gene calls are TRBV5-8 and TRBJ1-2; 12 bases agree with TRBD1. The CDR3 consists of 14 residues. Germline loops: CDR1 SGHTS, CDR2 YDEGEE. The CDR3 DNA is TGTGCCAGCAGCTTGAAGGGACAGGGGGCGCAGCCTCACTTC. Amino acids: CASSLKGQGAQPHF.

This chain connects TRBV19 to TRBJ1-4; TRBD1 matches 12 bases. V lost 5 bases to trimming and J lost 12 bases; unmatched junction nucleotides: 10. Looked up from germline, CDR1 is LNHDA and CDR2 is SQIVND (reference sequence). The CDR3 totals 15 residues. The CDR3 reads CASSQTGTGGQELFF. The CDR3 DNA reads TGTGCCAGTAGTCAAACCGGGACAGGGGGCCAGGAACTGTTTTTT.

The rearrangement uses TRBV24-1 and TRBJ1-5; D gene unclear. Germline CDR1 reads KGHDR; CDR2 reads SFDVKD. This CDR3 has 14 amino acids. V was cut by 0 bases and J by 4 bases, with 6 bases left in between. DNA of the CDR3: TGTGCCACCAGTGATTTGGGAGGGAATCAGCCCCAGCATTTT. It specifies CATSDLGGNQPQHF.

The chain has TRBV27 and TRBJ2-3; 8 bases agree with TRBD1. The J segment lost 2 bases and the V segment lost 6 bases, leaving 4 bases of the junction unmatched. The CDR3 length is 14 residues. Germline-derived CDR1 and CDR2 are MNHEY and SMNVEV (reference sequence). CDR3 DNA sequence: TGTGCCAGCAGACCGACAGGGGCCACAGATACGCAGTATTTT. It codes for CASRPTGATDTQYF.

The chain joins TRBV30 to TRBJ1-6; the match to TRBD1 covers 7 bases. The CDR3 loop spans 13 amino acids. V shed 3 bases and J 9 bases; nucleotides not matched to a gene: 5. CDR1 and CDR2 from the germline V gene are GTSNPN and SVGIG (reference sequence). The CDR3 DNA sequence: TGTGCCTGGAGGGGGACAGTTAGTTCACCCCTCCACTTT. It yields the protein CAWRGTVSSPLHF. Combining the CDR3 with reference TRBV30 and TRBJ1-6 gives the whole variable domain SQTIHQWPATLVQPVGSPLSLECTVEGTSNPNLYWYRQAAGRGLQLLFYSVGIGQISSEVPQNLSASRPQDRQFILSSKKLLLSDSGFYLCAWRGTVSSPLHFGNGTRLTVT.

The CDR3 DNA reads TGTGCCTGGAGGAGGCTAGCGGACAATGAGCAGTTCTTC. Translating it yields CAWRRLADNEQFF. The V call is TRBV30, the J call TRBJ2-1, with 7 bases aligning to TRBD2. The CDR3 has 13 amino acids. V trimming: 3 bases; J trimming: 5 bases; junction bases outside the gene matches: 4. The germline CDR1 and CDR2 sequences are GTSNPN and SVGIG (reference sequence).

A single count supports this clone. CDR3 nucleotide sequence: TGTGCCAGCAGTTACTCGATCGGGGGTGGAGAAAAACTGTTTTTT. This sequence encodes CASSYSIGGGEKLFF. V is TRBV6-5 and J is TRBJ1-4; D possibly corresponds to TRBD1 (5 bases). Deletions cut 0 bases from V and 8 bases from J, with 13 bases between. Looked up from germline, CDR1 is MNHEY and CDR2 is SVGAGI. The CDR3 has 15 residues.

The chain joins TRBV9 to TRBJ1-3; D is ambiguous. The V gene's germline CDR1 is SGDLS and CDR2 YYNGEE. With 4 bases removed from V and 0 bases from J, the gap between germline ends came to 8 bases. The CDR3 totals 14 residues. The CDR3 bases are TGTGCCAGCAGCCCCCTGCTCTCTGGAAACACCATATATTTT. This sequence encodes CASSPLLSGNTIYF.

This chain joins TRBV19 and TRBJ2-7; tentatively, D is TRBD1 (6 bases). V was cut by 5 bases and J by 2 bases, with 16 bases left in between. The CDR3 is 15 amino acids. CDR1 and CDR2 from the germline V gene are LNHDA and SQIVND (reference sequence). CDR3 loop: CASSGQGSGAYEQYF. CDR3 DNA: TGTGCCAGTAGTGGGCAGGGGAGCGGTGCCTACGAGCAGTACTTC.

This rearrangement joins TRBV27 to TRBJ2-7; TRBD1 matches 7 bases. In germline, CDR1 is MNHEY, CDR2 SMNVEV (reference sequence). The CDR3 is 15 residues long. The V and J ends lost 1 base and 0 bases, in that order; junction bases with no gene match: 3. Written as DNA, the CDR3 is TGTGCCAGCAGTTTATACACAGGGGTCTCCTACGAGCAGTACTTC. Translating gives CASSLYTGVSYEQYF.

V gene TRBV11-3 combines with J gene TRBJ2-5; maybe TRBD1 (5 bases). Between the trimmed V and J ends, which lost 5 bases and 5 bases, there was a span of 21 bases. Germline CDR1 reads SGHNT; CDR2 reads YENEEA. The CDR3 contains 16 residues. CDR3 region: CASSKGPFSPGETQYF. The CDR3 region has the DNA TGTGCCAGCAGCAAGGGCCCTTTTTCTCCAGGGGAGACCCAGTACTTC.

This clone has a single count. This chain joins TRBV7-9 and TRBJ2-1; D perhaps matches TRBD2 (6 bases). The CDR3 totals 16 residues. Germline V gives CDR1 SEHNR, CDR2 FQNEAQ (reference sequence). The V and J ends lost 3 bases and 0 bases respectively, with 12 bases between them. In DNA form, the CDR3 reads TGTGCCAGCAGCTTGCAGGGAGGCTTCTCCTACAATGAGCAGTTCTTC. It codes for CASSLQGGFSYNEQFF.

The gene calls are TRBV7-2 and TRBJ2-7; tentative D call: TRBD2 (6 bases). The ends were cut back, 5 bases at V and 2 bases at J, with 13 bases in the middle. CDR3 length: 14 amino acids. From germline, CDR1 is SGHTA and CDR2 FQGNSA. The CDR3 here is CASSPRTKAYEQYF. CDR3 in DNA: TGTGCCAGCAGCCCCCGGACTAAAGCCTACGAGCAGTACTTC. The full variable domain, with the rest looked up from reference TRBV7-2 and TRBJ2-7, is GAGVSQSPSNKVTEKGKDVELRCDPISGHTALYWYRQSLGQGLEFLIYFQGNSAPDKSGLPSDRFSAERTGGSVSTLTIQRTQQEDSAVYLCASSPRTKAYEQYFGPGTRLTVT.

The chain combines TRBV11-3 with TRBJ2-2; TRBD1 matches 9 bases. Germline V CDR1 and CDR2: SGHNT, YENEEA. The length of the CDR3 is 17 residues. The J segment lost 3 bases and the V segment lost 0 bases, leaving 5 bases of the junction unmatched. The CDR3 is CASSLDFRTGDTGELFF. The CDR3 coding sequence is TGTGCCAGCAGCTTAGATTTTCGGACAGGGGACACCGGGGAGCTGTTTTTT.